This passage covers 14 T cell receptor beta chains from one sample sequenced in a study of blood T cell repertoires in COVID-19. Profiled with immunoSEQ multiplex PCR; TCRdb holds only in-frame clones, not every one. The table shows just over 250,000 clones, with around 87% occurring only once. The sequenced sample was peripheral blood. The receptors come from a woman in her forties or fifties with acute or convalescent COVID-19.

The chain uses TRBV5-1 and TRBJ2-4; 7 nucleotides line up with TRBD1. The CDR3 loop spans 15 amino acids. The ends lost 4 bases at V and 0 bases at J; junction bases unmatched: 4. Germline lookup yields CDR1 SGHRS and CDR2 YFSETQ. As DNA, the CDR3 is TGCGCCAGCAGCAACGACAGGGTAGCCAAAAACATTCAGTACTTC. It is translated as CASSNDRVAKNIQYF.

This rearrangement joins TRBV27 to TRBJ2-1; D may be TRBD2 (5 bases). Trimming left V 5 bases short and J 2 bases short, with 10 bases between. The CDR3 has 14 amino acids. CDR1 and CDR2 (germline): MNHEY, SMNVEV (reference sequence). The CDR3 loop is CASSERNTYNEQFF. The DNA for the CDR3 is TGTGCCAGCAGTGAGCGGAACACCTACAATGAGCAGTTCTTC.

CDR3 residues: CATKDSNTGELFF. CDR3 nucleotide sequence: TGTGCCACCAAGGACAGTAACACCGGGGAGCTGTTTTTT. This rearrangement joins TRBV24-1 to TRBJ2-2; maybe TRBD1 (6 bases). This CDR3 has 13 residues. Germline CDR1 and CDR2: KGHDR and SFDVKD. Trimming stripped 8 bases from V and 2 bases from J, with 8 bases between.

V usage is TRBV27 and J usage is TRBJ2-7; 11 bases align to TRBD2. The V and J ends lost 7 bases and 5 bases, in that order; junction bases with no gene match: 10. The CDR3 is 15 amino acids. Per the germline V gene, CDR1 is MNHEY and CDR2 is SMNVEV (reference sequence). The CDR3 region is CASTDLAGGRDEQYF. The CDR3 DNA reads as TGTGCCAGCACCGACCTAGCGGGAGGAAGGGACGAGCAGTACTTC.

This clone showed up just once. The rearrangement uses TRBV3-1 (or the pseudogene TRBV3-2) and TRBJ1-5; TRBD1 matches 11 bases. Unmatched junction bases numbered 9, after V lost 0 bases and J lost 5 bases. Germline CDR1 is LGHDT and CDR2 is YNNKEL (reference sequence). The CDR3 runs to 18 residues. The CDR3 here is CASSQDFPGQGGHQPQHF. In DNA, the CDR3 is TGTGCCAGCAGCCAAGATTTTCCGGGACAGGGGGGTCATCAGCCCCAGCATTTT.

This sequence joins TRBV28 and TRBJ1-6; TRBD1 is a possible D gene (5 bases). This CDR3 contains 15 residues. Per the germline V gene, CDR1 is MDHEN and CDR2 is SYDVKM. With 3 bases removed from V and 15 bases from J, the gap between germline ends came to 21 bases. CDR3 in amino acids: CASSFYRRIRGLLHF. The CDR3 region has the DNA TGTGCCAGCAGTTTTTACCGGCGGATTAGGGGACTCCTCCACTTT.

This sequence joins TRBV9 and TRBJ1-5, with D possibly matching TRBD1 (5 bases). Between the trimmed V and J ends, which lost 0 bases and 4 bases, there was a span of 8 bases. The CDR3 extends over 14 amino acids. The germline V gene has CDR1 SGDLS and CDR2 YYNGEE. This CDR3 reads CASSVEPGNQPQHF. As DNA, the CDR3 is TGTGCCAGCAGCGTAGAGCCAGGGAATCAGCCCCAGCATTTT.

The rearrangement joins TRBV4-2 to TRBJ1-3, with D hard to call. In germline, CDR1 is LGHNA, CDR2 YNFKEQ. The CDR3 totals 17 residues. V was pared by 3 bases and J by 0 bases, with 15 bases between. The CDR3 sequence is CASSQGRGWGSGNTIYF. In nucleotides, the CDR3 is TGTGCCAGCAGCCAGGGCCGAGGGTGGGGCTCTGGAAACACCATATATTTT.

The chain recombines TRBV7-2 with TRBJ2-7, with 8 bases identical to TRBD2. The CDR3 consists of 13 residues. After removal of 5 bases from V and 4 bases from J, the junction contained 4 bases not matched to a gene. From germline, CDR1 is SGHTA and CDR2 FQGNSA. The CDR3 loop is CASSGTSWYEQYF. The CDR3 bases are TGTGCCAGCAGCGGGACTAGTTGGTACGAGCAGTACTTC. The full variable domain, rest sourced from reference TRBV7-2 and TRBJ2-7, is GAGVSQSPSNKVTEKGKDVELRCDPISGHTALYWYRQSLGQGLEFLIYFQGNSAPDKSGLPSDRFSAERTGGSVSTLTIQRTQQEDSAVYLCASSGTSWYEQYFGPGTRLTVT.

The rearrangement uses TRBV29-1 and TRBJ1-3; possibly TRBD1 for D (6 bases). This CDR3 comprises 14 residues. Trimming cost V 0 bases and J 2 bases, with 8 bases left between them. CDR1 is SQVTM and CDR2 is ANQGSEA in the germline V gene. The CDR3 region is CSVEDHRAGNTIYF. CDR3 nucleotide sequence: TGCAGCGTTGAAGATCACAGGGCTGGAAACACCATATATTTT.

This clone appeared once. This chain joins TRBV6-6 and TRBJ1-1; 7 positions match TRBD1. Trimming at V came to 2 bases and at J to 1 base, leaving 4 bases not matched to a gene. Per germline, CDR1 MNHNY and CDR2 SVGAGI (reference sequence). The CDR3 runs to 15 residues. In DNA form, the CDR3 reads TGTGCCAGCAGTTACGAAGGGGGCGGGAACACTGAAGCTTTCTTT. Amino acid sequence: CASSYEGGGNTEAFF.

The V gene is TRBV14, the J gene TRBJ1-5; the match to TRBD1 covers 8 bases. The V and J ends lost 10 bases and 0 bases, in that order; junction bases with no gene match: 8. Germline assignment: CDR1 SGHDN and CDR2 FVKESK. The CDR3 consists of 15 residues. CDR3 bases: TGTGCCATCAAGACAGGGGTTCATAGCAATCAGCCCCAGCATTTT. Translation: CAIKTGVHSNQPQHF.

The genes are TRBV10-3 and TRBJ2-2; D gene uncertain. V dropped 3 bases and J dropped 1 base, with 9 bases sitting between them. CDR3 length: 15 residues. Per germline, CDR1 ENHRY and CDR2 SYGVKD. The CDR3, as DNA: TGTGCCATCAGTGACTTGGCGGAGAACACCGGGGAGCTGTTTTTT. Its protein is CAISDLAENTGELFF.

CDR3 sequence reads: CASSLQQGARDTQYF. DNA of the CDR3: TGTGCCAGCAGCCTTCAACAGGGGGCCAGAGATACGCAGTATTTT. The J gene is TRBJ2-3, the V gene TRBV14, with 9 bases that match TRBD1. The V gene end was trimmed by 4 bases and the J gene end by 5 bases; junction bases not matched to a gene: 7. From germline, CDR1 is SGHDN and CDR2 FVKESK. The CDR3 is 15 amino acids.